The subject of this entry is one T cell receptor (beta chain). TCRdb fed the 5' RACE reads into MiXCR, producing one record per CDR3 protein. The table lists over 600,000 distinct CDR3 sequences, less than 25% of them singletons. The data were taken from a study of identical twins. This same sample was also part of a study on T cells expressing NK-cell markers.

The sequence was collected from a woman in her late teens or twenties in good health. Sample: PBMCs.

The CDR3 sequence is CASSQGHYEQYF. CDR3 bases: TGTGCCAGCAGCCAGGGACACTACGAGCAGTACTTC. This chain links TRBV12-3 or TRBV12-4 with TRBJ2-7; D may be TRBD1 (6 bases). V lost 6 bases and J lost 3, with 9 bases in between. CDR3 size: 12 residues.